The 14 T cell receptor beta chains reported below all come from one sample, sequenced in a study of CD8 T cells in ankylosing spondylitis. Findings and limits, study-wide: A TCR beta motif made of several highly homologous variants seemed typical of ankylosing spondylitis blood.

Their recognized antigens are unknown. TCRdb used MiXCR to reprocess the 5' RACE reads, holding one entry per CDR3 protein. This table has 750,000 to 850,000 distinct CDR3 sequences, over 9.5% appearing once. The specimen was blood, either unsorted or a sorted T cell fraction (not recorded which). The receptors derive from a male donor with ankylosing spondylitis.

This chain connects TRBV5-1 to TRBJ2-7, with 7 positions matching TRBD2. Unmatched junction bases numbered 10, after V lost 4 bases and J lost 3 bases. CDR3 length: 15 residues. Germline V gene lookup returns CDR1 SGHRS and CDR2 YFSETQ. CDR3 protein: CASSRGESDLYEQYF. DNA for the CDR3: TGCGCCAGCAGCCGGGGGGAGAGTGACCTCTACGAGCAGTACTTC.

CDR3 region: CASSFVAYGYTF. The DNA for the CDR3 is TGTGCCAGCAGTTTCGTGGCCTATGGCTACACCTTC. The chain employs TRBV12-3 or TRBV12-4 and TRBJ1-2; D is ambiguous. The CDR3 extends over 12 amino acids. Trimming took 3 bases from V and 4 from J, leaving 6 bases between them.

The table lists this clonotype with many counts. The chain couples TRBV20-1 to TRBJ1-2; D remains ambiguous. V was shortened by 2 bases and J by 1 base, with 5 bases between the two germline ends. This CDR3 comprises 12 residues. CDR1 and CDR2 from the germline V gene are DFQATT and SNEGSKA (reference sequence). The CDR3: CSARILNYGYTF. The DNA of the CDR3 is TGCAGTGCTAGAATCCTTAACTATGGCTACACCTTC.

The V and J genes are TRBV16 and TRBJ1-6; 8 positions match TRBD1. Trimming removed 4 bases from V and 6 bases from J; junction bases left unmatched: 2. Germline V CDR1 and CDR2: KGHSY, FQNENV. The CDR3 totals 14 residues. The CDR3 nucleotides are TGTGCCAGCAGCCGGGGACAGGCTAATTCACCCCTCCACTTT. This gives the protein CASSRGQANSPLHF.

This clonotype was detected a few times. V is TRBV7-9 and J is TRBJ2-2; 11 nucleotides line up with TRBD2. This CDR3 has 13 residues. J lost 9 bases, V lost 6 bases, and 3 bases had no gene match. Per germline, CDR1 SEHNR and CDR2 FQNEAQ (reference sequence). In nucleotides, the CDR3 is TGTGCCAGCAGACTAGCGGGAGCCCGGGAGCTGTTTTTT. It yields the protein CASRLAGARELFF.

This chain links TRBV5-1 with TRBJ2-1; a weak D match, TRBD1 (9 bases). Germline CDR1 is SGHRS and CDR2 is YFSETQ. The CDR3 length is 17 residues. V was shortened by 2 bases and J by 4 bases, with 19 bases between the two germline ends. CDR3: CASSLIAGQGLYNEQFF. The CDR3 DNA reads TGCGCCAGCAGCTTAATAGCGGGACAGGGTTTATACAATGAGCAGTTCTTC.

This clonotype was detected only a few times. This sequence joins TRBV5-5 and TRBJ2-1; D uncertain. V was pared by 6 bases and J by 2 bases, with 15 bases between. There are 15 residues in the CDR3. Germline V gene lookup returns CDR1 SGHKS and CDR2 YYEKEE (reference sequence). CDR3 amino acids: CASKGAVLAYNEQFF. The CDR3 coding sequence is TGTGCCAGCAAGGGTGCGGTTCTAGCCTACAATGAGCAGTTCTTC.

The chain employs TRBV5-1 and TRBJ2-4, with D perhaps given as TRBD1 or TRBD2 (5 bases each). The CDR3 consists of 14 residues. V lost 4 bases, J lost 2 bases, and 10 bases lay in between. The germline CDR1 and CDR2 sequences are SGHRS and YFSETQ. The CDR3 DNA reads as TGCGCCAGCAGCCCGGGGACGCCCAAAAACATTCAGTACTTC. Its protein is CASSPGTPKNIQYF. Supplemented by reference TRBV5-1 and TRBJ2-4, the full variable domain reads KAGVTQTPRYLIKTRGQQVTLSCSPISGHRSVSWYQQTPGQGLQFLFEYFSETQRNKGNFPGRFSGRQFSNSRSEMNVSTLELGDSALYLCASSPGTPKNIQYFGAGTRLSVL.

V usage is TRBV20-1 and J usage is TRBJ2-5; tentatively, D is TRBD1 or TRBD2 (5 bases each). The CDR3 contains 13 residues. Germline values: CDR1 DFQATT, CDR2 SNEGSKA (reference sequence). V dropped 6 bases and J dropped 5 bases, with 16 bases sitting between them. The CDR3 sequence is CSAHRDAQETQYF. In DNA, the CDR3 is TGCAGTGCGCACCGGGACGCCCAGGAGACCCAGTACTTC.

V and J are TRBV29-1 and TRBJ2-3, with D perhaps matching TRBD1 (5 bases). Deletions cut 3 bases from V and 6 bases from J, with 10 bases between. This CDR3 has 12 amino acids. The V gene's germline CDR1 is SQVTM and CDR2 ANQGSEA. DNA for the CDR3: TGCAGCGTTGACGTTCAGGGCGATACGCAGTATTTT. Amino acid sequence: CSVDVQGDTQYF.

This clonotype was counted a few times. The chain joins TRBV20-1 to TRBJ2-3, with TRBD2 matching 11 bases. The J segment lost 6 bases and the V segment lost 5 bases, leaving 10 bases of the junction unmatched. This CDR3 has 15 residues. Germline V CDR1 and CDR2: DFQATT, SNEGSKA (reference sequence). CDR3: CSALKLAGGHDTQYF. The CDR3 DNA reads TGCAGTGCTCTTAAATTAGCGGGGGGGCACGATACGCAGTATTTT.

A word on this clonotype: At one end, the junction sequence differs from germline, possibly due to a read error. The J gene is TRBJ2-2, the V gene TRBV7-7, with D unclear. Germline CDR1 and CDR2: SSHAT and FNYEAQ (reference sequence). This CDR3 region has 16 residues. CDR3 bases: TGTGCTAGCAGCTCCGCTAGTTTTCGCGGCACCGGGGAGCTGTTTTTT. Protein: CASSSASFRGTGELFF.

In this sample, this clonotype turned up a few times. The V and J genes are TRBV20-1 and TRBJ2-5; 11 bases are shared with TRBD2. Looked up from germline, CDR1 is DFQATT and CDR2 is SNEGSKA (reference sequence). The CDR3 is made up of 15 amino acids. The V and J ends lost 6 bases and 1 base, in that order; junction bases with no gene match: 7. DNA of the CDR3: TGCAGTGCGAGCCCTAGCGGGGGGCTCCAAGAGACCCAGTACTTC. Translating it yields CSASPSGGLQETQYF.

This clonotype was found a few times. The V call is TRBV2, the J call TRBJ1-5, with 7 bases lining up with TRBD1. The CDR3 has 13 amino acids. V shed 11 bases and J 3 bases; nucleotides not matched to a gene: 7. Germline CDR1 SNHLY, CDR2 FYNNEI. Written as DNA, the CDR3 is TGTGCCGGCTCCGGGACAGCCAATCAGCCCCAGCATTTT. Translated, it gives CAGSGTANQPQHF.